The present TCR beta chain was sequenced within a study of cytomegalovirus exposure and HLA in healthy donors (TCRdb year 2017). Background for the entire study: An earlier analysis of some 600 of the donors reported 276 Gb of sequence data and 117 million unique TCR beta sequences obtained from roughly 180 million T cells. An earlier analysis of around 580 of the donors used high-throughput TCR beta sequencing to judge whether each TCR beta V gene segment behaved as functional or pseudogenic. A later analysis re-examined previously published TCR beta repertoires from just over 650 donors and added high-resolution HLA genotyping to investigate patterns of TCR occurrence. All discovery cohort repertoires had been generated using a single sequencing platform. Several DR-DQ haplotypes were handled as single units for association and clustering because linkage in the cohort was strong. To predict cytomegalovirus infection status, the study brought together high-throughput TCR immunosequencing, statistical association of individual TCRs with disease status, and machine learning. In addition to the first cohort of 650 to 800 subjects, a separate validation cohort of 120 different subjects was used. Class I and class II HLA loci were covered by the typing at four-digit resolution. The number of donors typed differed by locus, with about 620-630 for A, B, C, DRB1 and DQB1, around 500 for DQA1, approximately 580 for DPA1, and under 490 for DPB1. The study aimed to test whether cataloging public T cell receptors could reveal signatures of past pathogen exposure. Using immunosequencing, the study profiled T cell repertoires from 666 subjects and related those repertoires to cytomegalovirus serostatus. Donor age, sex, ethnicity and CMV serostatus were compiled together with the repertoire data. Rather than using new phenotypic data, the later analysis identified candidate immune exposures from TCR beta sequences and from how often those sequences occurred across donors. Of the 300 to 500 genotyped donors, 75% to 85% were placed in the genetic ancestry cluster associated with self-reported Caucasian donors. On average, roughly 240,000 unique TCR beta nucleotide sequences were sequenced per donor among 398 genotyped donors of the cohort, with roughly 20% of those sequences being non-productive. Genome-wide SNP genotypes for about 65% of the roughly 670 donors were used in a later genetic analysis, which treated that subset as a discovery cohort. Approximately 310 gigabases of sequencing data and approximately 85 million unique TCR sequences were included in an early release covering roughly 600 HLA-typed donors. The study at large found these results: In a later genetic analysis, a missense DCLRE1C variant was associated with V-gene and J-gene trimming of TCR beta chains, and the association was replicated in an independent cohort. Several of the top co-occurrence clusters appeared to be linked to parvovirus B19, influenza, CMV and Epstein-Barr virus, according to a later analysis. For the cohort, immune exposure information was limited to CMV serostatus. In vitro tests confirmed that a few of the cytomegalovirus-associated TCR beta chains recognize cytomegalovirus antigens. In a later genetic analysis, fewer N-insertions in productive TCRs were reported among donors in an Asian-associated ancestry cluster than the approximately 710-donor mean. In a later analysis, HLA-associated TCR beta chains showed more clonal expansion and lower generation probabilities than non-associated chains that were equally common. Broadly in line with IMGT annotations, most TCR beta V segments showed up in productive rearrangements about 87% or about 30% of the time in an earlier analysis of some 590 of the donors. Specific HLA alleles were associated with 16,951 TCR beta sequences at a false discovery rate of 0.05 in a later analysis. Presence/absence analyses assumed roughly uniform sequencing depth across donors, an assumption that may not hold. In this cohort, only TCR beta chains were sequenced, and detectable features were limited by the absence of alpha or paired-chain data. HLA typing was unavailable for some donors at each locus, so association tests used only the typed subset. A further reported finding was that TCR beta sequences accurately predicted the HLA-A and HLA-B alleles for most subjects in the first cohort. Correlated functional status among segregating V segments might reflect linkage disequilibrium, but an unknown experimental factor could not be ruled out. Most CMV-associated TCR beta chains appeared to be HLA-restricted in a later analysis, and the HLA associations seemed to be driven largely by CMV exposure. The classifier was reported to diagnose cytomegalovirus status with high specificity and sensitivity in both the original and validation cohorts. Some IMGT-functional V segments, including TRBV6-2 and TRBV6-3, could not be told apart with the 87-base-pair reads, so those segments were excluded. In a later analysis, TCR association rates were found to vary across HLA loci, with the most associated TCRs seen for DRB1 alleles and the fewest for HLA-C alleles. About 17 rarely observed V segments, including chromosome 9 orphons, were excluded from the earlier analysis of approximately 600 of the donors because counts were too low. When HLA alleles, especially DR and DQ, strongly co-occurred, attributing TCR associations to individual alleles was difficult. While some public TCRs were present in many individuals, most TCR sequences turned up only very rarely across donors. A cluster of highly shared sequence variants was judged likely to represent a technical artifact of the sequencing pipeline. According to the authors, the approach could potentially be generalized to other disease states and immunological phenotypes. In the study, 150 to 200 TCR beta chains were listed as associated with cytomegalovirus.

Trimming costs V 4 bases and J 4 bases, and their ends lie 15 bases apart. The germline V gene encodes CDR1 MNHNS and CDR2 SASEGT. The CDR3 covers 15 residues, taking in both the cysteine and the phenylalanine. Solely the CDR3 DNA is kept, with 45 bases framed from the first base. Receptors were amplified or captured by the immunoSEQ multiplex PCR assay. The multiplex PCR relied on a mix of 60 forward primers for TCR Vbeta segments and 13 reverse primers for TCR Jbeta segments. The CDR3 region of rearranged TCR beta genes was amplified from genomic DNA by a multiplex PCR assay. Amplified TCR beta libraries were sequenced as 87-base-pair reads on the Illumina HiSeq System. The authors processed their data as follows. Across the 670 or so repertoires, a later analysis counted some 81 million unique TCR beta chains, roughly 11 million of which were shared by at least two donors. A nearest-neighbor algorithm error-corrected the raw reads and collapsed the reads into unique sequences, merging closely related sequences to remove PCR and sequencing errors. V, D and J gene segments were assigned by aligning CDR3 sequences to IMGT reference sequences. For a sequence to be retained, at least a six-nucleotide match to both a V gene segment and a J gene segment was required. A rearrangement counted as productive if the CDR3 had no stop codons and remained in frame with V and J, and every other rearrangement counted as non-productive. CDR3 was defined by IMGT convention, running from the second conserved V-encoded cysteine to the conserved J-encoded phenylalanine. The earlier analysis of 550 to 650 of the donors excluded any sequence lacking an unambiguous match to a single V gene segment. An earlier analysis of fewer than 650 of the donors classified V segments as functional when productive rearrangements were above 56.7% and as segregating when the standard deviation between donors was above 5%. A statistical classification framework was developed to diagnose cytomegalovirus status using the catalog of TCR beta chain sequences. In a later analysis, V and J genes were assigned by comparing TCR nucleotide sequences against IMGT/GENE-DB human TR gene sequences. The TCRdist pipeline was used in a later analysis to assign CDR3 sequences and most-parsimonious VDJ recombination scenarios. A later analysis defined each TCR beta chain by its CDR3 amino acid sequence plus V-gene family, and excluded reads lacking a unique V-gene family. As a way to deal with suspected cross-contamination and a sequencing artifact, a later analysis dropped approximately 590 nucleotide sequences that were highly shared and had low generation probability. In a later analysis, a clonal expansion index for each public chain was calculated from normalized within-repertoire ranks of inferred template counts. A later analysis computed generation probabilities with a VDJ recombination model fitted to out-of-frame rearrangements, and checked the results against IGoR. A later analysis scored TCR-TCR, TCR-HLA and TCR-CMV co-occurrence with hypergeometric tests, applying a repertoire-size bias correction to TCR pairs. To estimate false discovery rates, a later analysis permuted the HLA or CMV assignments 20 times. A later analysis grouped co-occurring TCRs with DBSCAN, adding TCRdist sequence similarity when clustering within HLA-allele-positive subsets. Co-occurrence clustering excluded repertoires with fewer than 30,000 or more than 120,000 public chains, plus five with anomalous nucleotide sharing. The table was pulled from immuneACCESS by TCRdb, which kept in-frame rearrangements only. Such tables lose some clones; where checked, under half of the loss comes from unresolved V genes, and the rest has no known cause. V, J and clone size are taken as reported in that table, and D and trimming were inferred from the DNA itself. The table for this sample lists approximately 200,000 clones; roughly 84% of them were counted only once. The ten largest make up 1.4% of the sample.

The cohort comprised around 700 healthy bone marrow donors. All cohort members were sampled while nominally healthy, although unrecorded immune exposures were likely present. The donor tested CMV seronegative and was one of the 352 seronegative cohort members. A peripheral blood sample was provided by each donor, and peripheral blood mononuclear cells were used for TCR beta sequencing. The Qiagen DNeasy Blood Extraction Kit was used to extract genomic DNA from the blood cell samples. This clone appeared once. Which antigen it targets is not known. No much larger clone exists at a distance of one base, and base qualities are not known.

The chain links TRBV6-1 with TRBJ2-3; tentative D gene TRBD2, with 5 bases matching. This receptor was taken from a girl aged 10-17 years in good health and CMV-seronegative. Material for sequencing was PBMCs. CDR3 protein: CASSGPGYSSDTQYF. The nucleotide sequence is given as TGTGCCAGCAGTGGTCCGGGATACAGTTCAGATACGCAGTATTTT.